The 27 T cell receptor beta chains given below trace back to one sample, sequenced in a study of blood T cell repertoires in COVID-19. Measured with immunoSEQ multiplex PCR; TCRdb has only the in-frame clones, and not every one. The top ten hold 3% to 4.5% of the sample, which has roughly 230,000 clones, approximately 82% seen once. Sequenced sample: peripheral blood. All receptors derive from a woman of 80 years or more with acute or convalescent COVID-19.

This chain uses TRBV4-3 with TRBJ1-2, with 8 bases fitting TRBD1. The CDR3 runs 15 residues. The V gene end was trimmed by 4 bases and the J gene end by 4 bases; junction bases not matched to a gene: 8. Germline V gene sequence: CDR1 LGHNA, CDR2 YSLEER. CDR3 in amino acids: CASSLSGGAGYGYTF. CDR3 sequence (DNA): TGCGCCAGCAGCCTATCAGGGGGCGCTGGCTATGGCTACACCTTC.

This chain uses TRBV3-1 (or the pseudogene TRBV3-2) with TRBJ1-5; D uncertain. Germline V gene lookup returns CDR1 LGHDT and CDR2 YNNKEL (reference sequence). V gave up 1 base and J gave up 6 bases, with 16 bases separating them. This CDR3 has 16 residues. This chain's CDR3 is CASSQGGGRRSQPQHF. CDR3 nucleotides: TGTGCCAGCAGCCAAGGTGGAGGGAGAAGGTCTCAGCCCCAGCATTTT.

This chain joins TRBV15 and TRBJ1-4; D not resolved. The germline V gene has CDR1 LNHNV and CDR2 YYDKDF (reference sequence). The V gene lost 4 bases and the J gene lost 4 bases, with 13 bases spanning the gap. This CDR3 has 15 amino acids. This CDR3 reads CATSTWTDFNEKLFF. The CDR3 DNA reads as TGTGCCACCAGCACCTGGACGGACTTTAATGAAAAACTGTTTTTT.

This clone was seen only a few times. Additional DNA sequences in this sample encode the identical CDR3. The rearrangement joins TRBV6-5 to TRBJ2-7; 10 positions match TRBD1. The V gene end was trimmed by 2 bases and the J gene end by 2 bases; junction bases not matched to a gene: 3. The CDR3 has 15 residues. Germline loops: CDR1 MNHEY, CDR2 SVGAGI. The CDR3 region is CASSYRDRGPYEQYF. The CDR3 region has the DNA TGTGCCAGCAGTTACCGGGACAGGGGTCCCTACGAGCAGTACTTC.

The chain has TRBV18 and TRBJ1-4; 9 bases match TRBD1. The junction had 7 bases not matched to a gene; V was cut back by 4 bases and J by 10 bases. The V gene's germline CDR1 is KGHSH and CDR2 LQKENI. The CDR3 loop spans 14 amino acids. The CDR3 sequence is CASSQQGASGKLFF. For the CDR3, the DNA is TGTGCCAGCTCACAACAGGGGGCTAGCGGAAAACTGTTTTTT.

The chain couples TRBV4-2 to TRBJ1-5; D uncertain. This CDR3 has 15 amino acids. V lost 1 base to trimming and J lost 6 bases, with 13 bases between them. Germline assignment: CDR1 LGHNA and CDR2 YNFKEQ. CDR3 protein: CASSQGPYSGQPQHF. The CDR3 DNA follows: TGTGCCAGCAGCCAAGGGCCATACAGCGGTCAGCCCCAGCATTTT.

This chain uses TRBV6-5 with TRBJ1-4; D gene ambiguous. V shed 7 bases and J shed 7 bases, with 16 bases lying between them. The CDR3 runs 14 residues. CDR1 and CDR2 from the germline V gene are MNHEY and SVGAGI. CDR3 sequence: CASTDGRLGEKLFF. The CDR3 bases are TGTGCCAGCACCGACGGCAGGTTGGGTGAAAAACTGTTTTTT.

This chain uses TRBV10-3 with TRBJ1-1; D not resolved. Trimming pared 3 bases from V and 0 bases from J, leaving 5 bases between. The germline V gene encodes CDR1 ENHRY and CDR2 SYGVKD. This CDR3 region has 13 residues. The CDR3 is CAISEALNTEAFF. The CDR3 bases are TGTGCCATCAGTGAAGCCCTGAACACTGAAGCTTTCTTT.

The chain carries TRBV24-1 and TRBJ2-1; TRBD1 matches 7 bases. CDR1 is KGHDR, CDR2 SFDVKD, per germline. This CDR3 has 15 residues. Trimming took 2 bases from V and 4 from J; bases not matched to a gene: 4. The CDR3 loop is CATSDSDRVYNEQFF. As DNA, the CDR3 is TGTGCCACCAGTGATTCCGACAGGGTATACAATGAGCAGTTCTTC.

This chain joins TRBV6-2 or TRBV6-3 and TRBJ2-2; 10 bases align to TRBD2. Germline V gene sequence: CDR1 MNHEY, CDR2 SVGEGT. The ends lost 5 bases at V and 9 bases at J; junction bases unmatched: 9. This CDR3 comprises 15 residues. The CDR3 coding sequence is TGTGCCAGCAGTAGGGGACTAGCGAGCCTATGGGAGCTGTTTTTT. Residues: CASSRGLASLWELFF.

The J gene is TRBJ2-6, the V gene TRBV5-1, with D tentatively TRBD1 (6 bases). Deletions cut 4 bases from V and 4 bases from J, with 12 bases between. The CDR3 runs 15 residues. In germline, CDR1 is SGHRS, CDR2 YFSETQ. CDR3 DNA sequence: TGCGCCAGCAGCCCAGGACAGTCCGGGGCCAACGTCCTGACTTTC. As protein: CASSPGQSGANVLTF.

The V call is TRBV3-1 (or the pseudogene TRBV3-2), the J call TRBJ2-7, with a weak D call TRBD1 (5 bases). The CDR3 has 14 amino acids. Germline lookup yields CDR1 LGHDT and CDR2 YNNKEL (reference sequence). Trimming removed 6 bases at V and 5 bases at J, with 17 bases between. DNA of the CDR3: TGTGCCAGCAGGGCAAGGGGTTCTCTGGACGAGCAGTACTTC. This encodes CASRARGSLDEQYF.

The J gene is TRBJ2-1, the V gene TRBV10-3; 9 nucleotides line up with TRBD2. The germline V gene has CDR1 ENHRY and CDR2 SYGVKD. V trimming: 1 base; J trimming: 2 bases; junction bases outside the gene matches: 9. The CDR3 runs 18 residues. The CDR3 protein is CAISEFSGGHSTYNEQFF. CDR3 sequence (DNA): TGTGCCATCAGTGAGTTTAGCGGGGGCCACAGTACCTACAATGAGCAGTTCTTC.

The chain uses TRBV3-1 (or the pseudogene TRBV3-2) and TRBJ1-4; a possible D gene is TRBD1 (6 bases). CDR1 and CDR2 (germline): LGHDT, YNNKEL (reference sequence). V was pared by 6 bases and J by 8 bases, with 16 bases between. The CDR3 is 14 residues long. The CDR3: CASSSRGGREKLFF. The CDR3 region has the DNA TGTGCCAGCAGTTCGAGGGGGGGGAGAGAAAAACTGTTTTTT.

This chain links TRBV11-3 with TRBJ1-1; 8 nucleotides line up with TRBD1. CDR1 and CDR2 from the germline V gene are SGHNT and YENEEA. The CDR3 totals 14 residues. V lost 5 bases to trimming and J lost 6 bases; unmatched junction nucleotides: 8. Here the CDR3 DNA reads TGTGCCAGCAGCCCCCTCAGGGGGCCATCTGAAGCTTTCTTT. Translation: CASSPLRGPSEAFF.

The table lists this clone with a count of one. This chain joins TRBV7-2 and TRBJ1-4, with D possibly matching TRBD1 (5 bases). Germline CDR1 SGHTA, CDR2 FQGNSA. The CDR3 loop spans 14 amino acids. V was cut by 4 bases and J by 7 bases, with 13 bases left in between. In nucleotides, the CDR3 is TGTGCCAGCAGCTCCCAGGGTCTTTCTGAAAAACTGTTTTTT. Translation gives CASSSQGLSEKLFF. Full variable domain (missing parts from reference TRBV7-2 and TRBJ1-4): GAGVSQSPSNKVTEKGKDVELRCDPISGHTALYWYRQSLGQGLEFLIYFQGNSAPDKSGLPSDRFSAERTGGSVSTLTIQRTQQEDSAVYLCASSSQGLSEKLFFGSGTQLSVL.

This CDR3 is CASSLLSGNTGELFF. DNA for the CDR3: TGTGCCAGCAGCTTGTTATCAGGGAACACCGGGGAGCTGTTTTTT. The genes are TRBV5-8 and TRBJ2-2; no firm D call. The CDR3 is 15 amino acids. Trimming pared 1 base from V and 1 base from J, leaving 8 bases between. Germline-derived CDR1 and CDR2 are SGHTS and YDEGEE.

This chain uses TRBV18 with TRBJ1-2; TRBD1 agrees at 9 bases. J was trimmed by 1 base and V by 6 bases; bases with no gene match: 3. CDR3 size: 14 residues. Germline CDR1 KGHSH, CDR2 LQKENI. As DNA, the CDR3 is TGTGCCAGCTCGACGGGACAGGGTAACTATGGCTACACCTTC. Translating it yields CASSTGQGNYGYTF. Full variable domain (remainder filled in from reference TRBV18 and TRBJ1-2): NAGVMQNPRHLVRRRGQEARLRCSPMKGHSHVYWYRQLPEEGLKFMVYLQKENIIDESGMPKERFSAEFPKEGPSILRIQQVVRGDSAAYFCASSTGQGNYGYTFGSGTRLTVV.

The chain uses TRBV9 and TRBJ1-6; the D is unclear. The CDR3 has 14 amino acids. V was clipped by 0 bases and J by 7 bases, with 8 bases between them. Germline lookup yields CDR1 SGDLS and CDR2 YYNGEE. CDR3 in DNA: TGTGCCAGCAGCGTAGATCCAGGAAATTCACCCCTCCACTTT. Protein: CASSVDPGNSPLHF.

The CDR3 DNA follows: TGTGCCAGCAGCAATAAAACCAGGGTGTACGGAAACACCATATATTTT. Protein product: CASSNKTRVYGNTIYF. This chain joins TRBV21-1 and TRBJ1-3; no check of the table's D call, TRBD1, against the DNA was made. TRBV21-1 is designated a pseudogene. CDR3 length equals 16 residues.

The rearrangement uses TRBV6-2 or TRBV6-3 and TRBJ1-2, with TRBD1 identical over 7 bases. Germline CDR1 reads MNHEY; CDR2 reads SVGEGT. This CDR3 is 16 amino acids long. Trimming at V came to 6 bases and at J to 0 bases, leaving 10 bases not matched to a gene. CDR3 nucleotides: TGTGCCAGCAGCCTCCTACAGGGGCCCTCTAACTATGGCTACACCTTC. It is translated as CASSLLQGPSNYGYTF.

CDR3 in DNA: TGTGCCAGCAGTAGGGGGGGCAATGCAGGGGAAAAACTGTTTTTT. This translates into CASSRGGNAGEKLFF. This chain joins TRBV28 and TRBJ1-4, with a possible D match to TRBD1 (6 bases). There are 15 residues in the CDR3. V shed 5 bases and J shed 8 bases, with 18 bases lying between them. CDR1 is MDHEN and CDR2 is SYDVKM in the germline V gene.

The DNA of the CDR3 is TGTGCCGTACAGGGTTCCAACTATGGCTACACCTTC. Protein: CAVQGSNYGYTF. This chain connects TRBV6-5 to TRBJ1-2, with D tentatively TRBD1 (6 bases). CDR3 size: 12 residues. The germline V gene encodes CDR1 MNHEY and CDR2 SVGAGI. The V gene lost 11 bases and the J gene lost 2 bases, with 12 bases spanning the gap.

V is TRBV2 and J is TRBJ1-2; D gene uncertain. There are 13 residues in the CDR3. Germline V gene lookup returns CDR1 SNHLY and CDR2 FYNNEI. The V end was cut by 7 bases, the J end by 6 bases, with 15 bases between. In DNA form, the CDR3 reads TGTGCCAGCAATTGGCGGGAAGCGGATGGCTACACCTTC. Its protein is CASNWREADGYTF.

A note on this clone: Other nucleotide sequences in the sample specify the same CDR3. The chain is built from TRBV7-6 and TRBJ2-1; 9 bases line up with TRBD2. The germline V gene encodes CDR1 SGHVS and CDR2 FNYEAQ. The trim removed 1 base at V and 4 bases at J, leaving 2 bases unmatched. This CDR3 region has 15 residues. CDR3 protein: CASSLVAGAYNEQFF. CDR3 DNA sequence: TGTGCCAGCAGCTTAGTAGCGGGGGCATACAATGAGCAGTTCTTC. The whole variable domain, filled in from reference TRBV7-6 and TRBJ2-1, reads GAGVSQSPRYKVTKRGQDVALRCDPISGHVSLYWYRQALGQGPEFLTYFNYEAQQDKSGLPNDRFSAERPEGSISTLTIQRTEQRDSAMYRCASSLVAGAYNEQFFGPGTRLTVL.

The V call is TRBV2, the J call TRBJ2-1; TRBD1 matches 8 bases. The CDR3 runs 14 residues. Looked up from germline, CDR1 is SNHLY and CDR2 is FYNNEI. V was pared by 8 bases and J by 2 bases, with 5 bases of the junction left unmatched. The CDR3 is CASLDRATYNEQFF. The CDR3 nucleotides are TGTGCCAGCTTGGACAGGGCAACCTACAATGAGCAGTTCTTC. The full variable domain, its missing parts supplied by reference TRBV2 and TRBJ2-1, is EPEVTQTPSHQVTQMGQEVILRCVPISNHLYFYWYRQILGQKVEFLVSFYNNEISEKSEIFDDQFSVERPDGSNFTLKIRSTKLEDSAMYFCASLDRATYNEQFFGPGTRLTVL.

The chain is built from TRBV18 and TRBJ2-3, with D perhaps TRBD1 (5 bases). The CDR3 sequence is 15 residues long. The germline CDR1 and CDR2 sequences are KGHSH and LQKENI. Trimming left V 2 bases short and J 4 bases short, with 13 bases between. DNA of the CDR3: TGTGCCAGCTCACCAGACGCAGGGCCCCCAGATACGCAGTATTTT. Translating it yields CASSPDAGPPDTQYF.